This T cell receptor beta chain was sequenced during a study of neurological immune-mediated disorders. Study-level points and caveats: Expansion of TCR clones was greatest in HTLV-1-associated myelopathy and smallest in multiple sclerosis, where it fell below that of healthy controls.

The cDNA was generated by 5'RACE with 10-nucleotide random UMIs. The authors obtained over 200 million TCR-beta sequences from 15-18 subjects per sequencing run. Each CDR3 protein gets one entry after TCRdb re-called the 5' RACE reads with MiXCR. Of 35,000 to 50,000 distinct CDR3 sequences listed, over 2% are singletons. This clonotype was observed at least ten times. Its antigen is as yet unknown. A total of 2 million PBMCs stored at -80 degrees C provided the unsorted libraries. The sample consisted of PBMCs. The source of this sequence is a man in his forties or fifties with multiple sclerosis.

For the CDR3, the DNA is TGTGCCAGCAGCTTTGGACAGACCAATCAGCCCCAGCATTTT. The encoded protein is CASSFGQTNQPQHF. The J gene is TRBJ1-5, the V gene TRBV11-2; a weak D match, TRBD1 (6 bases). Germline V gives CDR1 SGHAT, CDR2 FQNNGV. The CDR3 has 14 amino acids. V gave up 3 bases and J gave up 3 bases, with 9 bases separating them. Supplemented by reference TRBV11-2 and TRBJ1-5, the full variable domain reads EAGVAQSPRYKIIEKRQSVAFWCNPISGHATLYWYQQILGQGPKLLIQFQNNGVVDDSQLPKDRFSAERLKGVDSTLKIQPAKLEDSAVYLCASSFGQTNQPQHFGDGTRLSIL.